This T cell receptor (beta chain) was recorded in a study of blood T cell repertoires in COVID-19. Across the study: The cDNA or gDNA used as material had been derived from T cells, B-cell-depleted T cells, or PBMCs.

Germline V lookup: CDR1 LGHDT, CDR2 YNNKEL (reference sequence). V was pared by 7 bases and J by 5 bases, with 9 bases between. There are 13 residues in the CDR3. Participants came from fewer than 25 US areas, aged roughly 18 to 90 years. Cohorts were assigned according to the clinical history that participants reported. Per the authors' pipeline: How many nucleated cells were present was estimated from reference gene primer amplification. Sequenced by immunoSEQ multiplex PCR; TCRdb stores in-frame clones only, minus some. V and J calls and clone size follow that table, whereas D and trimming were derived from the DNA. The sample contains some 150,000 clones, around four fifths of which appear only once.

The V call is TRBV3-1 (or the pseudogene TRBV3-2), the J call TRBJ1-6; D is perhaps TRBD1 (5 bases). This receptor was obtained from a woman in her forties or fifties in a cohort exposed to, infected with or recovered from COVID-19 (not recorded which). The sequenced material came from PBMCs or T cells enriched from blood (not recorded which). The CDR3 DNA sequence: TGTGCCAGCACGCCCAGGGATAATTCACCCCTCCACTTT. Encoded protein: CASTPRDNSPLHF.